Presented here are 20 T cell receptor beta chains from one specimen sequenced in a study of tumor-infiltrating lymphocytes in primary liver carcinoma. Total RNA (around 500 ng) served as template for TCR beta cDNA synthesis primed by a constant-region primer. Three rounds of nested multiplex PCR with slightly modified ARM-PCR produced TCR beta libraries. TRBV1-TRBV30 forward and Cbeta reverse primers drove the first two roughly 11-cycle rounds. A single record per CDR3 protein comes from TCRdb applying MiXCR to the multiplex PCR reads. This sample has around 330,000 distinct CDR3 sequences, with around three fifths found just once. Unsorted whole blood served as the source of blood RNA, and germline DNA was extracted as well. Sequencing used peripheral blood. These receptors all stem from a man aged 40-49 years with primary liver carcinoma and hepatitis B virus infection.

This clonotype was detected ten times or more. The chain joins TRBV4-3 to TRBJ2-6, with 7 bases that match TRBD2. J gave up 2 bases and V 0 bases, and 4 bases lay outside the gene matches. Germline V CDR1 and CDR2: LGHNA, YSLEER. The CDR3 is 17 amino acids. In DNA form, the CDR3 reads TGCGCCAGCAGCCAAGAAGGAAGCGGGACTGGGGCCAACGTCCTGACTTTC. It encodes CASSQEGSGTGANVLTF.

This clonotype was recorded only once. DNA of the CDR3: TGTGCCAGCAGTGACGACGAGGGGACCTACAATGAGCAGTTCTTC. This codes for CASSDDEGTYNEQFF. This chain joins TRBV12-3 or TRBV12-4 and TRBJ2-1, with D tentatively TRBD1 or TRBD2 (5 bases each). V gave up 5 bases and J gave up 2 bases, with 13 bases separating them. The CDR3 has 15 residues.

In the case of this clonotype: Compared with germline, one end of the junction differs, possibly owing to a read error. The chain combines TRBV6-1 with TRBJ2-1; 11 bases are shared with TRBD2. This CDR3 spans 15 amino acids. CDR1 is MNHNS, CDR2 SASEGT, per germline. The DNA for the CDR3 is TGTGTCAGCTGCCTTGGACTAGCGGGCTTGGATGAACAGTTCTTC. This sequence encodes CVSCLGLAGLDEQFF.

Note on this clonotype: No conserved phenylalanine or tryptophan is present at the end of the CDR3, so a read error is the likely explanation. It is unclear where the CDR3 begins or ends on the DNA, so no DNA is shown, and the CDR3 is as TCRdb lists it. The chain links TRBV29-1 to TRBJ2-5. Per the germline V gene, CDR1 is SQVTM and CDR2 is ANQGSEA. The CDR3 is 12 amino acids long, termini counted. CDR3 sequence: CSVARYQETQSL.

V and J are TRBV7-9 and TRBJ2-2, with D uncertain. Germline CDR1 reads SEHNR; CDR2 reads FQNEAQ (reference sequence). The CDR3 has 12 amino acids. Here the CDR3 DNA reads TGTACCACGGAAGCGAACACCGGGGAGCTGTTTTTT. This encodes CTTEANTGELFF.

This clonotype was seen a few times. This sequence joins TRBV10-3 and TRBJ1-2; TRBD1 matches 10 bases. The V segment lost 9 bases and the J segment 6 bases; nucleotides outside the gene matches: 13. CDR1 and CDR2 from the germline V gene are ENHRY and SYGVKD. The CDR3 has 15 residues. As DNA, the CDR3 is TGTGCCATTCTTTCCGGGACAGGGGAAGTTGATGGCTACACCTTC. It translates to CAILSGTGEVDGYTF.

Concerning this clonotype: This may come from a read error, since a much larger clone is one base off. This chain connects TRBV10-3 to TRBJ1-2, with 11 nucleotides matching TRBD1. From germline, CDR1 is ENHRY and CDR2 SYGVKD. The CDR3 totals 12 residues. The CDR3 sequence: CAIGQGAGGYAF. The CDR3 DNA sequence: TGTGCCATCGGACAGGGGGCTGGTGGCTACGCCTTC.

With regard to this clonotype: The germline gene is not matched at one end of the junction; a read error may be the cause. The chain is built from TRBV12-3 or TRBV12-4 and TRBJ1-2, with D perhaps matching TRBD1 (6 bases). The CDR3 is 13 amino acids. CDR3 sequence: CDSSQGTKDGYTF. The CDR3 coding sequence is TGTGACAGCAGCCAGGGGACTAAGGATGGCTACACCTTC.

As to this clonotype: A read error may produce the germline difference seen at one junction end. The V and J genes are TRBV6-1 and TRBJ2-6, with a weak D call TRBD1 (6 bases). Germline V CDR1 and CDR2: MNHNS, SASEGT. The CDR3 covers 14 residues. The CDR3 spells CTSRGDTGANALTF. In DNA, the CDR3 is TGTACCAGCAGGGGAGATACTGGGGCCAACGCCCTGACTTTC.

V usage is TRBV11-2 and J usage is TRBJ2-7; D perhaps matches TRBD2 (6 bases). V dropped 5 bases and J dropped 6 bases, with 26 bases sitting between them. This CDR3 is built from 17 residues. Per the germline V gene, CDR1 is SGHAT and CDR2 is FQNNGV. The CDR3 sequence is CASSPRLEGSTRGEQYF. The CDR3 nucleotides are TGTGCCAGCAGCCCCCGACTAGAGGGATCTACACGGGGCGAGCAGTACTTC.

This chain connects TRBV28 to TRBJ2-5; 9 bases agree with TRBD2. The germline V gene has CDR1 MDHEN and CDR2 SYDVKM. The CDR3 consists of 17 residues. V shed 1 base and J 9 bases; nucleotides not matched to a gene: 15. The CDR3 is CASSLFQNKRGERAQYF. CDR3 DNA: TGTGCCAGCAGTTTATTCCAAAACAAGCGGGGGGAGAGGGCCCAGTACTTC.

In regard to this clonotype: Since a much larger clone is just one base distant, this may be a read error. This chain joins TRBV6-1 and TRBJ2-5; D unresolved. The CDR3 contains 11 residues. Germline CDR1 MNHNS, CDR2 SASEGT. CDR3 in DNA: TGTGTCAGCACTCATTTAGAGACCCAGTACTTC. Protein product: CVSTHLETQYF.

Only a few counts were recorded for this clonotype. This may be a read error, as it is one base from a much larger clone. The genes are TRBV6-1 and TRBJ2-7; either TRBD1 or TRBD2 may fit D (6 bases each). This CDR3 region has 13 residues. Germline values: CDR1 MNHNS, CDR2 SASEGT. The CDR3 protein is CANSDGGGYEQYF. For the CDR3, the DNA is TGTGCCAACAGTGATGGAGGGGGCTACGAGCAGTACTTC.

In regard to this clonotype: A much larger clone differs by one base, so this may be a read error. The CDR3 DNA reads TGTGCCAGCAGCTTTGGACAGGGAACCCACGAGCAGTACTTC. It yields the protein CASSFGQGTHEQYF. The genes are TRBV5-5 and TRBJ2-7, with TRBD1 matching 8 bases. Germline lookup yields CDR1 SGHKS and CDR2 YYEKEE (reference sequence). The trim removed 2 bases at V and 5 bases at J, leaving 6 bases unmatched. The CDR3 length is 14 residues. Using reference TRBV5-5 and TRBJ2-7 for the parts outside the CDR3, the full variable domain is DAGVTQSPTHLIKTRGQQVTLRCSPISGHKSVSWYQQVLGQGPQFIFQYYEKEERGRGNFPDRFSARQFPNYSSELNVNALLLGDSALYLCASSFGQGTHEQYFGPGTRLTVT.

In its sample, this clonotype was seen a few times. A much bigger clone sits one base away, suggesting this may be a read error. V gene TRBV14 combines with J gene TRBJ2-2, with D unresolved. This CDR3 comprises 13 residues. Germline V CDR1 and CDR2: SGHDN, FVKESK. For the CDR3, the DNA is TGTGCCGGCAGCCGGTCGTCCAACGGGGAGCTGTTTTTT. It is translated as CAGSRSSNGELFF.

Comments on this clonotype: The missing conserved phenylalanine or tryptophan at the end of this CDR3 makes a read error likely. The V call is TRBV11-3, the J call TRBJ2-3; no reliable D call. V dropped 2 bases and J dropped 4 bases, with 19 bases sitting between them. The CDR3 spans 17 residues. CDR1 is SGHNT and CDR2 is YENEEA in the germline V gene. The CDR3 protein is CASSLHLQADISDTQYL. Here the CDR3 DNA reads TGTGCCAGCAGCTTACACCTTCAGGCGGATATTTCAGATACGCAGTATTTA.

Details on this clonotype: A much larger clone sits a single nucleotide away, making a read error possible. The chain has TRBV28 and TRBJ2-7, with TRBD1 identical over 7 bases. This CDR3 region has 14 residues. CDR1 and CDR2 from the germline V gene are MDHEN and SYDVKM. CDR3 sequence (DNA): TGTGCCGGCAGTACAGGGGTAGCTGATTACGAGCAGTACTTC. Translation: CAGSTGVADYEQYF. Filled out from reference TRBV28 and TRBJ2-7, the complete variable domain reads DVKVTQSSRYLVKRTGEKVFLECVQDMDHENMFWYRQDPGLGLRLIYFSYDVKMKEKGDIPEGYSVSREKKERFSLILESASTNQTSMYLCAGSTGVADYEQYFGPGTRLTVT.

The chain links TRBV11-2 to TRBJ2-5; unclear D gene. V lost 3 bases and J 11 bases, leaving 16 bases between the germline ends. The CDR3 length is 13 residues. Germline loops: CDR1 SGHAT, CDR2 FQNNGV. Written as DNA, the CDR3 is TGTGCCAGCAGCTTTGTAGCCCTGGGTGAGCAGTACTTC. As protein: CASSFVALGEQYF.

This clonotype was seen a handful of times. This sequence joins TRBV5-5 and TRBJ2-2, with 8 bases aligning to TRBD2. Losses at the gene ends were 4 bases for V and 9 bases for J; bases not matched to a gene: 8. The CDR3 extends over 14 amino acids. Per the germline V gene, CDR1 is SGHKS and CDR2 is YYEKEE (reference sequence). The CDR3 loop is CASSPRTSLRELFF. The CDR3 bases are TGTGCCAGCAGCCCTAGGACTAGCTTGCGGGAGCTGTTTTTT.

In regard to this clonotype: This may come from a read error, since a much larger clone is one base off. Without the conserved terminal phenylalanine or tryptophan, this CDR3 likely stems from a read error. This chain links TRBV12-3 or TRBV12-4 with TRBJ2-3; D is undetermined. V shed 6 bases and J shed 0 bases, with 7 bases lying between them. The CDR3 runs 13 residues. CDR3 nucleotides: TGTGCCAGCAGGATCCAGAGCACAGATACGCAGTATCTT. Translation gives CASRIQSTDTQYL.